This TCR beta chain was documented in a study of radiation and T cells in renal cell carcinoma. Study-wide background: Nephrectomy followed 15 Gy stereotactic body radiation by 4 weeks.

TCRdb keeps only in-frame clones here, not all; method: immunoSEQ multiplex PCR. The sample gives 100,000 to 150,000 clones, over 75% of which show up once; 5% to 6.5% is in the top ten. The CDR3 sequence is 11 residues long. Germline lookup yields CDR1 KGHSH and CDR2 LQKENI. V lost 6 bases, J lost 4 bases, and 5 bases lay in between. Time point indicated: blood 2 weeks post-SBRT. Treatment meaning: 15 Gy SBRT to primary tumor, nephrectomy 4 weeks later. The clonotype was recovered from a middle-aged man with renal cell carcinoma. Sequenced here: blood, sampled from a patient whose treatment included radiotherapy and nephrectomy. The genes are TRBV18 and TRBJ2-3; no definite D call. The CDR3, as DNA: TGTGCCAGCTCGGCAGCAGATACGCAGTATTTT. Translation gives CASSAADTQYF.